This T cell receptor (beta chain) is from a study of CD8 T cells in Susac syndrome. Study-wide context: Each patient with Susac syndrome, at the time of blood draw, was therapy-naive, on corticosteroids, or on intravenous immunoglobulin alone.

To note about this clonotype: Its antigen is as yet unknown.

The J segment lost 4 bases and the V segment lost 1 base, leaving 6 bases of the junction unmatched. Germline CDR1 DFQATT, CDR2 SNEGSKA (reference sequence). The CDR3 has 16 residues. The study's findings and limits: The Susac syndrome CD4+ T cell repertoires displayed no clonal expansion.

RNA, at roughly 0.45 to 1 ug, was reverse transcribed with random hexamers. A multiplex approach, immunoSEQ multiplex PCR, amplified TCR beta CDR3 across 54 Vbeta and 13 Jbeta. TCRdb re-called the immunoSEQ multiplex PCR reads through MiXCR, storing one row per CDR3 protein. The sample includes about 150,000 distinct CDR3 sequences, approximately 95% seen only once; the top ten take 0.16%. Sequencing used CD4+ T cells from PBMCs. The gene calls are TRBV20-1 and TRBJ2-3; TRBD2 aligns across 12 bases. This clonotype was obtained from a human donor with Susac syndrome. The CDR3 loop reads CSARGASGGAADTQYF. For the CDR3, the DNA is TGCAGTGCTAGAGGGGCTAGCGGGGGGGCCGCAGATACGCAGTATTTT.